This passage covers 24 T cell receptor beta chains from one sample sequenced in a study of post-analysis software for immune sequencing data. The study, taken as a whole, reports: When patients were compared with controls, five TRBV segments were more frequent, TRBV5-6, TRBV5-1 and TRBV20-1 among them.

The antigens of these receptors remain unknown. The library was made from cDNA and included unique molecular identifiers. TCRdb re-called the PCR reads with MiXCR, one entry per CDR3 protein. The sample carries roughly 730,000 distinct CDR3 sequences, 25% to 30% recorded once. The sequencing input was blood. Receptor source: a girl aged 10 to 17 with multiple sclerosis.

Only a few counts were recorded for this clonotype. The genes are TRBV5-1 and TRBJ2-1; D remains unclear. Germline V lookup: CDR1 SGHRS, CDR2 YFSETQ. V gave up 2 bases and J gave up 6 bases, with 9 bases separating them. The CDR3 sequence is 13 residues long. CDR3 amino acids: CASSFTQRNEQFF. As DNA, the CDR3 is TGCGCCAGCAGCTTTACCCAACGCAATGAGCAGTTCTTC.

Comment on this clonotype: A single base separates this from a much larger clone, so it may be a read error. This rearrangement joins TRBV4-3 to TRBJ2-5, with a possible D match to TRBD2 (6 bases). The J call may not be correct, given that the DNA end is closer to TRBJ2-7. The germline CDR1 and CDR2 sequences are LGHNA and YSLEER. This CDR3 comprises 14 residues. CDR3: CASSQDRDSHEQYF. For the CDR3, the DNA is TGCGCCAGCAGCCAAGATCGGGACTCCCACGAGCAGTACTTC.

This sequence joins TRBV12-3 or TRBV12-4 and TRBJ2-1; the D gene could be TRBD1 or TRBD2 (6 bases each). The J call may be wrong; the DNA end is better matched by TRBJ2-7. This CDR3 comprises 16 residues. For the CDR3, the DNA is TGTGCCAGCAAAACCCTCCAGGGGAGGTCCTACAATGAGCAGTACTTC. Translated: CASKTLQGRSYNEQYF.

The chain combines TRBV20-1 with TRBJ1-1; unclear D gene. Trimming took off 4 bases at V and 4 bases at J, with 16 bases between the two ends. Germline CDR1 and CDR2: DFQATT and SNEGSKA (reference sequence). The length of the CDR3 is 14 residues. CDR3 in DNA: TGCAGTGCTATAAACCCCTACGGCGTCACTGAAGCTTTCTTT. It is translated as CSAINPYGVTEAFF.

The rearrangement uses TRBV7-9 and TRBJ2-1, with D perhaps matching TRBD1 or TRBD2 (5 bases each). The germline V gene encodes CDR1 SEHNR and CDR2 FQNEAQ (reference sequence). Deletions cut 0 bases from V and 6 bases from J, with 27 bases between. This CDR3 is built from 20 residues. CDR3 coding DNA: TGTGCCAGCAGCTTAGCGAGAATAGACATGGGACGGCGGGTCCTCAATGAGCAGTTCTTC. Protein product: CASSLARIDMGRRVLNEQFF.

V gene TRBV6-4 combines with J gene TRBJ2-5; TRBD2 agrees at 10 bases. J gave up 11 bases and V 2 bases, and 14 bases lay outside the gene matches. The CDR3 consists of 16 residues. Germline values: CDR1 MRHNA, CDR2 SNTAGT. The CDR3 sequence: CASSDGLAGDVSEQYF. CDR3 DNA sequence: TGTGCCAGCAGTGACGGCCTAGCGGGAGACGTGAGTGAGCAGTACTTC.

The rearrangement joins TRBV4-3 to TRBJ2-1; 8 bases match TRBD1. CDR1 is LGHNA, CDR2 YSLEER, per germline. Trimming removed 0 bases from V and 3 bases from J; junction bases left unmatched: 4. The CDR3 sequence is 16 residues long. CDR3 region: CASSQEYGTGYNEQFF. CDR3 DNA sequence: TGCGCCAGCAGCCAAGAATACGGGACAGGCTACAATGAGCAGTTCTTC.

This chain links TRBV20-1 with TRBJ1-2; 10 bases line up with TRBD1. The CDR3 has 16 residues. With 0 bases clipped from V and 6 bases from J, the junction kept 10 bases outside the gene matches. Germline CDR1 is DFQATT and CDR2 is SNEGSKA (reference sequence). The CDR3 loop reads CSARDGSRTGGHGYTF. The CDR3 DNA is TGCAGTGCTAGAGACGGCTCCCGGACAGGGGGTCATGGCTACACCTTC.

This sequence joins TRBV4-2 and TRBJ2-2, with D unresolved. V was cut by 0 bases and J by 7 bases, with 3 bases left in between. This CDR3 contains 12 residues. Germline V lookup: CDR1 LGHNA, CDR2 YNFKEQ. This CDR3 reads CASSQEVGELFF. The CDR3 coding sequence is TGTGCCAGCAGCCAAGAAGTCGGGGAGCTGTTTTTT.

This rearrangement joins TRBV6-6 to TRBJ2-1; 8 nucleotides align to TRBD1. In germline, CDR1 is MNHNY, CDR2 SVGAGI (reference sequence). With V trimmed by 6 bases and J by 7 bases, 17 bases remained unmatched. The CDR3 totals 17 residues. DNA for the CDR3: TGTGCCAGCAGACCACAAAGGCCCGGACAGGGCTTTAATGAGCAGTTCTTC. It yields the protein CASRPQRPGQGFNEQFF.

This clonotype was seen a handful of times. The chain is built from TRBV10-1 and TRBJ2-4; D might be TRBD2 (6 bases). CDR3 length: 14 residues. The ends were cut back, 5 bases at V and 7 bases at J, with 15 bases in the middle. CDR1 is WNHNN, CDR2 SYGVQD, per germline (reference sequence). DNA for the CDR3: TGCGCCAGCAGTCGGGGGATAGGCAGCAACATTCAGTACTTC. It specifies CASSRGIGSNIQYF.

This chain connects TRBV28 to TRBJ2-2, with TRBD2 matching over 7 bases. J gave up 0 bases and V 11 bases, and 3 bases lay outside the gene matches. Per the germline V gene, CDR1 is MDHEN and CDR2 is SYDVKM. There are 13 residues in the CDR3. The CDR3 loop reads CAAGLANTGELFF. The CDR3 DNA is TGTGCCGCCGGACTAGCGAACACCGGGGAGCTGTTTTTT. Full variable domain (rest looked up from reference TRBV28 and TRBJ2-2): DVKVTQSSRYLVKRTGEKVFLECVQDMDHENMFWYRQDPGLGLRLIYFSYDVKMKEKGDIPEGYSVSREKKERFSLILESASTNQTSMYLCAAGLANTGELFFGEGSRLTVL.

The rearrangement links TRBV9 to TRBJ2-1; TRBD2 agrees at 7 bases. Germline V CDR1 and CDR2: SGDLS, YYNGEE. The V segment lost 2 bases and the J segment 6 bases; nucleotides outside the gene matches: 8. CDR3 length equals 15 residues. The CDR3 protein is CASSVGSGGLNEQFF. The CDR3 DNA follows: TGTGCCAGCAGCGTCGGTTCGGGAGGACTCAATGAGCAGTTCTTC.

This clonotype was observed a handful of times. V gene TRBV29-1 combines with J gene TRBJ1-2; D may be TRBD1 (6 bases). The CDR3 contains 14 residues. V gave up 8 bases and J gave up 6 bases, with 22 bases separating them. CDR1 and CDR2 from the germline V gene are SQVTM and ANQGSEA. The CDR3, as DNA: TGCAGCACGACGGCAGGGGCTGAGATCGATGGCTACACCTTC. Protein sequence: CSTTAGAEIDGYTF. The variable domain in full, with the rest retrieved from reference TRBV29-1 and TRBJ1-2, is SAVISQKPSRDICQRGTSLTIQCQVDSQVTMMFWYRQQPGQSLTLIATANQGSEATYESGFVIDKFPISRPNLTFSTLTVSNMSPEDSSIYLCSTTAGAEIDGYTFGSGTRLTVV.

This clonotype was detected a few times. The chain links TRBV7-2 to TRBJ2-1, with D perhaps TRBD1 or TRBD2 (6 bases each). V was clipped by 1 base and J by 5 bases, with 15 bases between them. CDR1 SGHTA and CDR2 FQGNSA come from the germline V gene. The CDR3 is 16 amino acids. CDR3 DNA: TGTGCCAGCAGCTTAGTTAGGGGGGCCGGGGACAATGAGCAGTTCTTC. It specifies CASSLVRGAGDNEQFF. The full variable domain, rest sourced from reference TRBV7-2 and TRBJ2-1, is GAGVSQSPSNKVTEKGKDVELRCDPISGHTALYWYRQSLGQGLEFLIYFQGNSAPDKSGLPSDRFSAERTGGSVSTLTIQRTQQEDSAVYLCASSLVRGAGDNEQFFGPGTRLTVL.

The chain is built from TRBV11-2 and TRBJ2-5; 7 nucleotides line up with TRBD1. V dropped 6 bases and J dropped 1; count of bases not matched to a gene: 5. The germline gives CDR1 SGHAT, CDR2 FQNNGV. The CDR3 totals 14 residues. For the CDR3, the DNA is TGTGCCAGCAGAAAGTGGGACAGCCAAGAGACCCAGTACTTC. This gives the protein CASRKWDSQETQYF.

This rearrangement joins TRBV7-9 to TRBJ2-3; 7 nucleotides line up with TRBD1. This CDR3 region has 19 residues. The germline CDR1 and CDR2 sequences are SEHNR and FQNEAQ (reference sequence). Losses at the gene ends were 0 bases for V and 4 bases for J; bases not matched to a gene: 16. CDR3 in DNA: TGTGCCAGCAGCTTAGCGCCCTCGTCCGACAGGGCCGACGCAGATACGCAGTATTTT. Translated, it gives CASSLAPSSDRADADTQYF.

J is TRBJ2-3 and V is TRBV29-1; D ambiguous. The V gene lost 5 bases and the J gene lost 4 bases, with 10 bases spanning the gap. The germline CDR1 and CDR2 sequences are SQVTM and ANQGSEA. This CDR3 region has 12 residues. In DNA form, the CDR3 reads TGCAGCGTTTGCTTTAGGGCAGATACGCAGTATTTT. This translates into CSVCFRADTQYF.

The chain has TRBV10-3 and TRBJ1-2; D possibly corresponds to TRBD1 (5 bases). Between the trimmed V and J ends, which lost 3 bases and 5 bases, there was a span of 19 bases. This CDR3 region has 16 residues. Looked up from germline, CDR1 is ENHRY and CDR2 is SYGVKD. The CDR3 region is CAISDPARDGQYGYTF. The CDR3 DNA reads as TGTGCCATCAGTGACCCCGCCCGGGACGGCCAATATGGCTACACCTTC.

This clonotype was detected ten times or more. This chain connects TRBV20-1 to TRBJ2-4; possibly TRBD2 for D (6 bases). Germline CDR1 reads DFQATT; CDR2 reads SNEGSKA (reference sequence). The CDR3 has 14 residues. The CDR3 reads CRVGGTLAKNIQYF. The CDR3 DNA follows: TGCAGAGTGGGGGGAACTCTAGCCAAAAACATTCAGTACTTC.

The V call is TRBV4-3, the J call TRBJ2-7; the D gene is possibly TRBD2 (6 bases). Deletions cut 0 bases from V and 6 bases from J, with 18 bases between. The CDR3 covers 16 residues. The V gene's germline CDR1 is LGHNA and CDR2 YSLEER. The CDR3 loop is CASSQDISAGWREQYF. As DNA, the CDR3 is TGCGCCAGCAGCCAAGATATTTCGGCGGGGTGGCGCGAGCAGTACTTC.

About this clonotype itself: Given a much more abundant clone one base away, this may be a read error. The rearrangement uses TRBV6-6 and TRBJ1-2; no reliable D call. Germline V gene data show CDR1 as MNHNY and CDR2 as SVGAGI (reference sequence). The CDR3 is 13 amino acids. V was clipped by 9 bases and J by 3 bases, with 14 bases between them. The CDR3 loop reads CARSRREDYGYTF. CDR3 in DNA: TGTGCCAGAAGCCGCCGGGAGGACTATGGCTACACCTTC.

The CDR3 bases are TGCAGTGCTGACCCCTTTGTAGCGGGCCCAGATACGCAGTATTTT. Translated, it gives CSADPFVAGPDTQYF. This chain links TRBV20-1 with TRBJ2-3, with 7 positions matching TRBD2. Germline loops: CDR1 DFQATT, CDR2 SNEGSKA (reference sequence). CDR3 length: 15 residues. Losses at the gene ends were 5 bases for V and 4 bases for J; bases not matched to a gene: 12.

With regard to this clonotype: With a much larger clone just one base away, this may be a read error. J is TRBJ1-4 and V is TRBV6-6; 10 bases align to TRBD1. The CDR3 covers 14 residues. Germline assignment: CDR1 MNHNY and CDR2 SVGAGI (reference sequence). CDR3 sequence: CASSRGTGDEKRFF. The CDR3 coding sequence is TGTGCCAGCAGTCGCGGGACAGGGGATGAAAAACGGTTTTTT.